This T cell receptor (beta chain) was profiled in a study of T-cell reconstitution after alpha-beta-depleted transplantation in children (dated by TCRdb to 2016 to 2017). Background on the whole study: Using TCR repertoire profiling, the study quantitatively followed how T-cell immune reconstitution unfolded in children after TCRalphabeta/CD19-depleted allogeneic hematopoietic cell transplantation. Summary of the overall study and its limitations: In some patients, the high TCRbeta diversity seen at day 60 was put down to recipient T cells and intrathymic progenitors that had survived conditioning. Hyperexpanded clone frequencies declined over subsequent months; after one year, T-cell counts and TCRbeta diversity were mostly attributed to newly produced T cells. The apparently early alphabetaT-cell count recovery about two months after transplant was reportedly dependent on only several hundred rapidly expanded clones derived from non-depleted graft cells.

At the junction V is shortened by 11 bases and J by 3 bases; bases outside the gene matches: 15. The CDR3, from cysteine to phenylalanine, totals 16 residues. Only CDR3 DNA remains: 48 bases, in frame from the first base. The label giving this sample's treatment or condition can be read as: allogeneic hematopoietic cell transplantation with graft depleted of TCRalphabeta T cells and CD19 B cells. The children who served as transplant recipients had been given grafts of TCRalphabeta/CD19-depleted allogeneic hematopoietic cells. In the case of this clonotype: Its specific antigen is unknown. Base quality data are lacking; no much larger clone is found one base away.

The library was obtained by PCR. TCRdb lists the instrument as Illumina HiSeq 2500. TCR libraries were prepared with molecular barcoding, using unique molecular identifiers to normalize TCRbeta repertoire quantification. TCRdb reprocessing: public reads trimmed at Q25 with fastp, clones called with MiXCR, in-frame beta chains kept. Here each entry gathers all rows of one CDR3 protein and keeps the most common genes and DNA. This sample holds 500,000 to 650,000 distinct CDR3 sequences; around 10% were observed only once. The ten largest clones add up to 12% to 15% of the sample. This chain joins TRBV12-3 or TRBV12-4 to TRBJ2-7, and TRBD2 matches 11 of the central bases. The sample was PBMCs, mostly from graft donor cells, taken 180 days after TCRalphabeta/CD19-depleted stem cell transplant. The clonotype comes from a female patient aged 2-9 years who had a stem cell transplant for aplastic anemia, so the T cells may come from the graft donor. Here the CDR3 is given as CACCHRTSGSYYEQYF. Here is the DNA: TGTGCCTGCTGCCACCGGACTAGCGGGTCATACTACGAGCAGTACTTC.